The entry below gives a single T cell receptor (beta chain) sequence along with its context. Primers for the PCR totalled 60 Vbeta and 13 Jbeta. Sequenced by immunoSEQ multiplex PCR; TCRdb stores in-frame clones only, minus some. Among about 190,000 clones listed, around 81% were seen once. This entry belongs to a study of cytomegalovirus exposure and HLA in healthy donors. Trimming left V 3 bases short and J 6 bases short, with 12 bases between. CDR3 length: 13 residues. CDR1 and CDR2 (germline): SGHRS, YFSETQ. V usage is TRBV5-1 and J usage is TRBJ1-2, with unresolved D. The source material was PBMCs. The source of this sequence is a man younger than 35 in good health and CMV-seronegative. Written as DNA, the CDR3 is TGCGCCAGCAGCTACCTGGGCATCGATGGCTACACCTTC. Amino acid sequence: CASSYLGIDGYTF. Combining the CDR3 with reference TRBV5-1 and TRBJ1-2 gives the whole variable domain KAGVTQTPRYLIKTRGQQVTLSCSPISGHRSVSWYQQTPGQGLQFLFEYFSETQRNKGNFPGRFSGRQFSNSRSEMNVSTLELGDSALYLCASSYLGIDGYTFGSGTRLTVV.